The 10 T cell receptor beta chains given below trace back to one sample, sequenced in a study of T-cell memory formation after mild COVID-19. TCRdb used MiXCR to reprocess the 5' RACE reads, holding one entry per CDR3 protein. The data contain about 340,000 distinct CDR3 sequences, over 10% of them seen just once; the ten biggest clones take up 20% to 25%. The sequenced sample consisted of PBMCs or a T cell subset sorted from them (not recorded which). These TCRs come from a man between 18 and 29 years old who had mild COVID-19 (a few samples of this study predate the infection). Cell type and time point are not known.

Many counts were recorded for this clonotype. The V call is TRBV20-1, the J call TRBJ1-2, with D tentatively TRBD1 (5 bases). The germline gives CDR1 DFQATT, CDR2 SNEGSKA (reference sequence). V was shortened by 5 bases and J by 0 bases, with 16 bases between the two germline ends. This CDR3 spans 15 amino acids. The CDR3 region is CSAGGGDASNYGYTF. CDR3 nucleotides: TGCAGTGCTGGTGGGGGAGACGCCTCTAACTATGGCTACACCTTC.

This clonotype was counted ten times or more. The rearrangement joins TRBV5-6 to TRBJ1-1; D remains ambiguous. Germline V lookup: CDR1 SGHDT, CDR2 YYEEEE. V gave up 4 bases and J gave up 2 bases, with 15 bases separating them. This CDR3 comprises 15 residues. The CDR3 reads CASSHRGWGNTEAFF. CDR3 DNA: TGTGCCAGCAGCCACCGAGGATGGGGAAACACTGAAGCTTTCTTT.

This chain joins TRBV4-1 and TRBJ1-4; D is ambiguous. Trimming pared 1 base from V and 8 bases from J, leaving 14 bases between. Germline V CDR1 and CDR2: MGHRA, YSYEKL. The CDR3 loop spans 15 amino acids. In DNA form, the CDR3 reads TGCGCCAGCAGCCAAGTAGGAATCGGAGACGAAAAACTGTTTTTT. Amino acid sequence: CASSQVGIGDEKLFF.

The CDR3 loop reads CASSRDSGGYNEQFF. In DNA form, the CDR3 reads TGTGCCAGCAGCCGGGACAGTGGTGGCTACAATGAGCAGTTCTTC. The chain recombines TRBV2 with TRBJ2-1; 7 bases fit TRBD1. The V segment lost 6 bases and the J segment 3 bases; nucleotides outside the gene matches: 8. The CDR3 has 15 residues. The germline gives CDR1 SNHLY, CDR2 FYNNEI. The full variable domain, rest sourced from reference TRBV2 and TRBJ2-1, is EPEVTQTPSHQVTQMGQEVILRCVPISNHLYFYWYRQILGQKVEFLVSFYNNEISEKSEIFDDQFSVERPDGSNFTLKIRSTKLEDSAMYFCASSRDSGGYNEQFFGPGTRLTVL.

Here the CDR3 DNA reads TGTGCCAGTAGTAATTTGCCTCGGAGCACAGATACGCAGTATTTT. Its translation: CASSNLPRSTDTQYF. V usage is TRBV19 and J usage is TRBJ2-3; D remains unclear. The CDR3 extends over 15 amino acids. Germline-derived CDR1 and CDR2 are LNHDA and SQIVND (reference sequence). Trimming removed 4 bases from V and 0 bases from J, with 11 bases in between.

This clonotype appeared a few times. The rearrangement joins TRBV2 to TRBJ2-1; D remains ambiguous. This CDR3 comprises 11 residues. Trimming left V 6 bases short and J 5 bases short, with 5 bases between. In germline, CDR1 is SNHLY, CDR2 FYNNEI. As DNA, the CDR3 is TGTGCCAGCAGCACAGACAATGAGCAGTTCTTC. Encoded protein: CASSTDNEQFF.

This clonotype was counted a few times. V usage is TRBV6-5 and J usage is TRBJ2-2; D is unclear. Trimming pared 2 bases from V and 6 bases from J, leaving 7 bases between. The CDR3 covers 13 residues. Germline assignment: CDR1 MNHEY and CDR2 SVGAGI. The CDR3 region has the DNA TGTGCCAGCAGTTACGCCGCACCCGGGGAGCTGTTTTTT. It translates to CASSYAAPGELFF.

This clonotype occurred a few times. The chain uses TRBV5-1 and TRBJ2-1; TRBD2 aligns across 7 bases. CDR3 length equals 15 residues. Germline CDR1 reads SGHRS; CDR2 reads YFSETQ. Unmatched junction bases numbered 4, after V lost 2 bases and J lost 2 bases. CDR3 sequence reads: CASSLAGLTYNEQFF. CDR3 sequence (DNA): TGCGCCAGCAGCTTAGCGGGGCTGACCTACAATGAGCAGTTCTTC.

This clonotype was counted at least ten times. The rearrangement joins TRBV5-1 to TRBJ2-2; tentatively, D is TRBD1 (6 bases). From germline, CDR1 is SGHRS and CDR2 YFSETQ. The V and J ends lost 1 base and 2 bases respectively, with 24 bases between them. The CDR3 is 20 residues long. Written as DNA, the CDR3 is TGCGCCAGCAGCTTGATGCCTTCGACGTTGGGGACACCAAACACCGGGGAGCTGTTTTTT. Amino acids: CASSLMPSTLGTPNTGELFF.

The CDR3 sequence is CASSLAGTPYEQYF. The CDR3 DNA follows: TGTGCCAGCAGCTTAGCAGGGACACCCTACGAGCAGTACTTC. The chain employs TRBV11-2 and TRBJ2-7; possibly TRBD1 for D (6 bases). This CDR3 is 14 amino acids long. Trimming cost V 1 base and J 2 bases, with 9 bases left between them. Germline V gives CDR1 SGHAT, CDR2 FQNNGV.